The 6 T cell receptor beta chains given below trace back to one sample, sequenced in a study of blood T cell repertoires in COVID-19 (TCRdb year 2020). Libraries came from the immunoSEQ multiplex PCR assay. TCRdb limited this immuneACCESS table to in-frame rearrangements with V and J called. A share of clones is missing; checked studies link under half to unresolved V genes, and the rest is unexplained. The sample contains more than 300,000 clones, 80% to 95% of them found a single time. The ten largest account for approximately 17% of the sample. Sequenced sample: PBMCs or T cells enriched from blood (not recorded which). The source of these receptors is a woman in her twenties or thirties who had recovered from COVID-19.

V is TRBV18 and J is TRBJ1-1; D unresolved. The CDR3 length is 13 residues. Trimming stripped 5 bases from V and 1 base from J, with 8 bases between. From germline, CDR1 is KGHSH and CDR2 LQKENI. The CDR3 region has the DNA TGTGCCAGCTCAGAGGCCGAGAACACTGAAGCTTTCTTT. Its protein product is CASSEAENTEAFF.

This chain connects TRBV7-3 to TRBJ2-1; D ambiguous. Per the germline V gene, CDR1 is SGHTA and CDR2 is FQGTGA. The CDR3 consists of 13 residues. Trimming removed 5 bases at V and 7 bases at J, with 12 bases between. The CDR3 DNA reads TGTGCCAGCAGCCCTAATCCGGTAAATGAGCAGTTCTTC. Protein product: CASSPNPVNEQFF.

The rearrangement uses TRBV28 and TRBJ2-7, with D perhaps TRBD2 (6 bases). V was trimmed by 5 bases and J by 3 bases, leaving 11 bases between them. The CDR3 consists of 13 residues. Looked up from germline, CDR1 is MDHEN and CDR2 is SYDVKM. The CDR3, as DNA: TGTGCCAGCAGTCCCGCCGGGGGCTACGAGCAGTACTTC. As protein: CASSPAGGYEQYF.

The chain links TRBV2 to TRBJ2-2, with 7 nucleotides matching TRBD1. The length of the CDR3 is 14 residues. V trimming: 4 bases; J trimming: 6 bases; junction bases outside the gene matches: 5. Germline CDR1 is SNHLY and CDR2 is FYNNEI. CDR3 DNA sequence: TGTGCCAGCAGTGGACAGGGCGTCGCCGGGGAGCTGTTTTTT. It is translated as CASSGQGVAGELFF.

This chain links TRBV19 with TRBJ2-4; the D is unclear. The V and J ends lost 5 bases and 0 bases respectively, with 14 bases between them. Germline-derived CDR1 and CDR2 are LNHDA and SQIVND (reference sequence). The CDR3 consists of 16 residues. The CDR3 DNA sequence: TGTGCCAGTAGTCCCCTAAACAGATTAGCCAAAAACATTCAGTACTTC. Translating gives CASSPLNRLAKNIQYF.

The rearrangement links TRBV28 to TRBJ2-7; 8 nucleotides agree with TRBD2. CDR1 and CDR2 (germline): MDHEN, SYDVKM. V was clipped by 8 bases and J by 4 bases; unmatched bases: 10. CDR3 length: 14 residues. The CDR3 nucleotides read TGTGCCAGCTCCCGGGGGGGTTTTTTATACGAGCAGTACTTC. Encoded protein: CASSRGGFLYEQYF.